The 2 T cell receptor beta chains below all came from one sample that was sequenced in a study of human T cells and chemical hapten exposure. TCRdb redid the calling of the RACE reads with MiXCR, one entry per CDR3 protein. This sample has 95,000 to 150,000 distinct CDR3 sequences, with around 13% found just once. As for time point: patch test 1, 2 weeks after DPC sensitization. The treatment: therapeutic diphenylcyclopropenone sensitization with weekly scalp DPC. Specimen: whole blood, collected in connection with sensitization to the hapten diphenylcyclopropenone (DPC). These receptors came from a man between 18 and 35 years old with alopecia areata. Some clones in this sample may be carry-over from other donors' samples.

This chain joins TRBV6-5 and TRBJ1-1; D remains unclear. The CDR3 is 14 residues long. Between the trimmed V and J ends, which lost 0 bases and 1 base, there was a span of 6 bases. Germline CDR1 and CDR2: MNHEY and SVGAGI. This CDR3 is CASSYSVSNTEAFF. The CDR3 DNA reads as TGTGCCAGCAGTTACTCTGTCTCGAACACTGAAGCTTTCTTT.

This sequence joins TRBV20-1 and TRBJ2-2; 7 bases map to TRBD2. V gave up 7 bases and J gave up 3 bases; unmatched junction bases: 8. CDR1 and CDR2 from the germline V gene are DFQATT and SNEGSKA (reference sequence). This CDR3 region has 14 residues. The DNA of the CDR3 is TGCAGTGTGAGGGAGGGGTCGGACACCGGGGAGCTGTTTTTT. It codes for CSVREGSDTGELFF.